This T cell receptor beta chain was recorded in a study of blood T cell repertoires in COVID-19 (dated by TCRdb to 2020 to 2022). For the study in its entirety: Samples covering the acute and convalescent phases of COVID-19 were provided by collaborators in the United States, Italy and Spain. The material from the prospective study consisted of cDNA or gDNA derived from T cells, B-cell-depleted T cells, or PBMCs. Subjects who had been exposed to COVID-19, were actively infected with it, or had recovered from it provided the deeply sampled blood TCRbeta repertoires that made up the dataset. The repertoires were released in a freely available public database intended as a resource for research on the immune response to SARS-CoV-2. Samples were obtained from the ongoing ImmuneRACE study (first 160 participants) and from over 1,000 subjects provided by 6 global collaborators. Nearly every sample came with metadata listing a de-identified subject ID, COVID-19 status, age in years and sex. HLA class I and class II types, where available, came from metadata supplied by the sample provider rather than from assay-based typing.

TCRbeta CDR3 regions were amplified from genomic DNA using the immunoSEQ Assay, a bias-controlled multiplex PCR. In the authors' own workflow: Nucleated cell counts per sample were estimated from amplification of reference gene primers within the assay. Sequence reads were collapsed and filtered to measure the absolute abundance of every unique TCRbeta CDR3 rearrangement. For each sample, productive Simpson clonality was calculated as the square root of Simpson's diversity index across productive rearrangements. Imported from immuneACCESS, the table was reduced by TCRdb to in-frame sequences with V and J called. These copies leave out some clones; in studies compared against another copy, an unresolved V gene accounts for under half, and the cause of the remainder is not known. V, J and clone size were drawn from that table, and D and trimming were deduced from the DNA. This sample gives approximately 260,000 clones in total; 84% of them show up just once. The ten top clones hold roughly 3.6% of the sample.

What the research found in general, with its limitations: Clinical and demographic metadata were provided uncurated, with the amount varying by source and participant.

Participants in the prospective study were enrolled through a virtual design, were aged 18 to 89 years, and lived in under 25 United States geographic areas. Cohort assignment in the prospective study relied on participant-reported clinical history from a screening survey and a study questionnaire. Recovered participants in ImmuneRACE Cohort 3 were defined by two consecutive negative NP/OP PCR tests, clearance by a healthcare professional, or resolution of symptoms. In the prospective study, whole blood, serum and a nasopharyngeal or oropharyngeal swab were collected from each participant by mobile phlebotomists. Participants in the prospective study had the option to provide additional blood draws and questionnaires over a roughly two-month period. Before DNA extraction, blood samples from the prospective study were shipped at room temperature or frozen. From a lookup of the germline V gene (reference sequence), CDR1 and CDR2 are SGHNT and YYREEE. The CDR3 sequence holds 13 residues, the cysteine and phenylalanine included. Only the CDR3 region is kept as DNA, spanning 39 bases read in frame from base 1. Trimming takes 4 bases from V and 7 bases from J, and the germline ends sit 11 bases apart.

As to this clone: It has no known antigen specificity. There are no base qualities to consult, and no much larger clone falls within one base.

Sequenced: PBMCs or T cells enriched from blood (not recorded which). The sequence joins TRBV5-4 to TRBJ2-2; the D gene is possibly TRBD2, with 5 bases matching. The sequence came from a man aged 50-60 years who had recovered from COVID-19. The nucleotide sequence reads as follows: TGTGCCAGCAGCGGGCGGGCAATCGGGGAGCTGTTTTTT. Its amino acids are CASSGRAIGELFF.